This TCR beta chain was identified during a study of shared clonotypes between healthy human individuals. CDR1 and CDR2 from the germline V gene are LGHNA and YSLEER. Trimming cost V 0 bases and J 4 bases, with 17 bases left between them. This CDR3 has 17 residues. The table came from immunoSEQ multiplex PCR; TCRdb's copy has only in-frame clones and leaves some out. Of hundreds of thousands of clones detected, around 80% appear once; the ten largest clones hold about 12%. The sample taken for sequencing was PBMCs. V gene TRBV4-3 combines with J gene TRBJ2-3; no reliable D call. The sequence was obtained from a middle-aged woman in good health. Some clones in this sample may be carry-over from other donors' samples. CDR3 in amino acids: CASSQDRVGSYADTQYF. The CDR3 DNA reads as TGCGCCAGCAGCCAAGATCGGGTAGGATCGTACGCAGATACGCAGTATTTT.